The 15 T cell receptor beta chains given below trace back to one sample, sequenced in a study of spatial heterogeneity in lung cancer (dated by TCRdb to the late 2010s). The label giving this sample's time point can be read as: sample taken at primary tumor resection. Library construction relied on 5' RACE. The listed sequencing device is NextSeq 500. TCRdb took the public reads, trimmed them with fastp at Q25, ran MiXCR for clone calling and kept in-frame beta chains. Each record represents a unique CDR3 protein, reported with the most common genes and DNA among its rows. The sample table lists tens of thousands of distinct CDR3 sequences, approximately 12% of them with a count of one. Roughly 39% of the sample belongs to the ten largest clones. The source material was PBMCs, sampled at surgery. The receptors originated from a male donor with early-stage non-small cell lung cancer.

This chain joins TRBV20-1 and TRBJ2-7; tentative D call: TRBD1 (5 bases). The germline gives CDR1 DFQATT, CDR2 SNEGSKA (reference sequence). V shed 3 bases and J shed 2 bases, with 8 bases lying between them. There are 12 residues in the CDR3. This CDR3 is CSASRAAYEQYF. The CDR3 DNA reads TGCAGTGCTAGCAGGGCCGCCTACGAGCAGTACTTC.

The chain employs TRBV14 and TRBJ1-2; tentative D call: TRBD1 (5 bases). The CDR3 extends over 13 amino acids. Looked up from germline, CDR1 is SGHDN and CDR2 is FVKESK. Trimming cost V 2 bases and J 7 bases, with 11 bases left between them. CDR3 sequence reads: CASSQSPGGGYTF. The DNA of the CDR3 is TGTGCCAGCAGCCAATCACCCGGGGGTGGCTACACCTTC.

A single count supports this clonotype. The chain links TRBV7-2 to TRBJ2-7; the D gene could be TRBD1 or TRBD2 (5 bases each). Trimming shortened V by 6 bases and J by 0 bases, and 12 bases separated the two germline ends. The CDR3 extends over 14 amino acids. Germline loops: CDR1 SGHTA, CDR2 FQGNSA. The CDR3 nucleotides read TGTGCCAGCAGTCCGGGGCCCTACTCCTACGAGCAGTACTTC. Translated, it gives CASSPGPYSYEQYF.

This rearrangement joins TRBV5-1 to TRBJ2-3; TRBD2 matches 12 bases. Germline loops: CDR1 SGHRS, CDR2 YFSETQ. CDR3 size: 16 residues. V trimming: 3 bases; J trimming: 2 bases; junction bases outside the gene matches: 4. The CDR3 DNA sequence: TGCGCCAGCAGCTCCGGACTAGCGGGGCCCACAGATACGCAGTATTTT. Amino acid sequence: CASSSGLAGPTDTQYF.

There are a few counts of this clonotype. V is TRBV3-1 and J is TRBJ1-2; the match to TRBD1 covers 8 bases. Germline CDR1 and CDR2: LGHDT and YNNKEL (reference sequence). The CDR3 runs 14 residues. The J segment lost 7 bases and the V segment lost 4 bases, leaving 8 bases of the junction unmatched. CDR3 in DNA: TGTGCCAGCAGCCCGTATACAGGGGGAACTGGCTACACCTTC. As protein: CASSPYTGGTGYTF.

The rearrangement links TRBV14 to TRBJ1-2; D ambiguous. V shed 4 bases and J shed 6 bases, with 12 bases lying between them. This CDR3 has 13 amino acids. The V gene's germline CDR1 is SGHDN and CDR2 FVKESK. The CDR3 protein is CASSRRGSDGYTF. The CDR3 DNA sequence: TGTGCCAGCAGCCGTAGAGGGAGCGATGGCTACACCTTC.

Only a few counts were recorded for this clonotype. The chain employs TRBV6-5 and TRBJ2-7, with D tentatively TRBD1 (5 bases). The V gene lost 4 bases and the J gene lost 2 bases, with 15 bases spanning the gap. CDR3 length equals 15 residues. Germline CDR1 MNHEY, CDR2 SVGAGI. The DNA for the CDR3 is TGTGCCAGCAGTTGGTCGGCAGGGTCAACCTACGAGCAGTACTTC. It specifies CASSWSAGSTYEQYF.

This clonotype has a handful of counts. The chain links TRBV4-3 to TRBJ1-1, with D unresolved. Germline lookup yields CDR1 LGHNA and CDR2 YSLEER. Trimming took off 0 bases at V and 0 bases at J, with 8 bases between the two ends. The CDR3 sequence is 15 residues long. The CDR3 protein is CASSQDSHMNTEAFF. CDR3 DNA sequence: TGCGCCAGCAGCCAAGACAGTCATATGAACACTGAAGCTTTCTTT.

In this sample, this clonotype turned up a few times. The gene calls are TRBV20-1 and TRBJ1-4; D is unresolved. CDR3 length equals 14 residues. CDR1 is DFQATT, CDR2 SNEGSKA, per germline (reference sequence). V was pared by 2 bases and J by 7 bases, with 14 bases between. CDR3 in amino acids: CSARHLGSGEKLFF. In DNA, the CDR3 is TGCAGTGCTAGACATCTTGGGTCAGGTGAAAAACTGTTTTTT.

The table lists this clonotype with many counts. CDR3 region: CASSVDTLSGNTIYF. CDR3 in DNA: TGTGCCAGCAGCGTAGACACCCTCTCTGGAAACACCATATATTTT. V is TRBV9 and J is TRBJ1-3; D is undetermined. CDR3 length: 15 amino acids. V lost 0 bases to trimming and J lost 0 bases, with 7 bases between them. Germline V gives CDR1 SGDLS, CDR2 YYNGEE.

This clonotype occurred a few times. The rearrangement joins TRBV7-9 to TRBJ2-2; possible D gene TRBD1, 6 bases. The germline V gene has CDR1 SEHNR and CDR2 FQNEAQ (reference sequence). V lost 4 bases and J lost 3, with 15 bases in between. This CDR3 spans 16 amino acids. CDR3 in DNA: TGTGCCAGCAGCTCAACATACAGGGCCGACACCGGGGAGCTGTTTTTT. Translation: CASSSTYRADTGELFF.

The chain carries TRBV5-1 and TRBJ2-7, with TRBD2 as a possible D gene (6 bases). V lost 4 bases and J 4 bases, leaving 15 bases between the germline ends. The germline V gene encodes CDR1 SGHRS and CDR2 YFSETQ. The CDR3 covers 14 residues. CDR3 protein: CASSLGLFPYEQYF. CDR3 nucleotide sequence: TGCGCCAGCAGCCTGGGACTTTTCCCTTACGAGCAGTACTTC.

The chain couples TRBV20-1 to TRBJ2-1; 12 bases align to TRBD2. Losses at the gene ends were 6 bases for V and 8 bases for J; bases not matched to a gene: 17. The CDR3 runs to 17 residues. CDR1 is DFQATT, CDR2 SNEGSKA, per germline (reference sequence). CDR3 sequence reads: CSAELRLAGVTSDEQFF. CDR3 sequence (DNA): TGCAGTGCCGAGCTTCGACTAGCGGGAGTAACTTCCGATGAGCAGTTCTTC.

This clonotype was detected only once. CDR3 bases: TGTGCCAGCAATCCGGGACACTACTCTGGGGCCAACGTCCTGACTTTC. Translation gives CASNPGHYSGANVLTF. The gene calls are TRBV12-3 or TRBV12-4 and TRBJ2-6; tentatively, D is TRBD1 (6 bases). Trimming took 7 bases from V and 0 from J, leaving 13 bases between them. This CDR3 spans 16 amino acids.

The chain carries TRBV25-1 and TRBJ2-7; 7 bases align to TRBD1. CDR1 is MGHDK, CDR2 SYGVNS, per germline. Trimming at V came to 4 bases and at J to 7 bases, leaving 10 bases not matched to a gene. The CDR3 has 14 amino acids. CDR3: CASSATTGTEEQYF. The CDR3, as DNA: TGTGCCAGCAGTGCCACTACCGGGACAGAGGAGCAGTACTTC.